The rows below give T cell receptor beta chains drawn from one sample of a study of early T cells in non-severe SARS-CoV-2 infection. TCRdb re-derived calls from the 5' RACE reads in MiXCR, one entry per CDR3 protein. The sample consists of tens of thousands of distinct CDR3 sequences, 9.5% to 15% of them appearing once. Here the sequenced sample was whole blood, taken at baseline. The receptors originated from an adult who was a healthcare worker with PCR-confirmed SARS-CoV-2 infection or an uninfected control (not recorded which). Each CDR3 is given with its conserved first and last residue. The order of the fields is D gene, J gene, CDR3 length, V gene, clone size, CDR3 DNA, CDR3 protein. The D gene is left open where the match is weak. Clone size appears in some rows only: once, few, many, or a class for an expanded clone.

d_call: .; j_call: TRBJ1-6; cdr3_length: 12; v_call: TRBV6-2/TRBV6-3; clone_size: .; cdr3_nt: TGTGCCAGCAGTTACCAAAGTTCACCCCTCCACTTT; cdr3_aa: CASSYQSSPLHF
d_call: .; j_call: TRBJ1-4; cdr3_length: 15; v_call: TRBV7-9; clone_size: .; cdr3_nt: TGTGCCAGCAGCTTCACGGACCGGCGCGGTGAAAAACTGTTTTTT; cdr3_aa: CASSFTDRRGEKLFF
d_call: .; j_call: TRBJ1-2; cdr3_length: 13; v_call: TRBV20-1; clone_size: many; cdr3_nt: TGCAGTGCTAAAGTCAGCTCTAACTATGGCTACACCTTC; cdr3_aa: CSAKVSSNYGYTF
d_call: TRBD1; j_call: TRBJ1-5; cdr3_length: 15; v_call: TRBV19; clone_size: .; cdr3_nt: TGTGCCAGTAGGGGCAACGACAGGGGATATCAGCCCCAGCATTTT; cdr3_aa: CASRGNDRGYQPQHF
d_call: TRBD1; j_call: TRBJ2-2; cdr3_length: 14; v_call: TRBV12-3/TRBV12-4; clone_size: .; cdr3_nt: TGTGCCAGCAGGCAAGGACAGGGGACCGGGGAGCTGTTTTTT; cdr3_aa: CASRQGQGTGELFF
d_call: .; j_call: TRBJ2-7; cdr3_length: 13; v_call: TRBV6-5; clone_size: .; cdr3_nt: TGTGCCAGCAGTTACCCCCCTCCCTCGGAGCAGTACTTC; cdr3_aa: CASSYPPPSEQYF
d_call: .; j_call: TRBJ2-3; cdr3_length: 14; v_call: TRBV7-2; clone_size: few; cdr3_nt: TGTGCCAGCAGCTTAGGGGCCACTTCATATACGCAGTATTTT; cdr3_aa: CASSLGATSYTQYF
d_call: TRBD1; j_call: TRBJ1-6; cdr3_length: 14; v_call: TRBV6-6; clone_size: many; cdr3_nt: TGTGCCAGCAGTCTCCGCGGGGGGACAGGGTCCCTCCACTTT; cdr3_aa: CASSLRGGTGSLHF
d_call: .; j_call: TRBJ1-5; cdr3_length: 14; v_call: TRBV27; clone_size: many; cdr3_nt: TGTGCCAGCAGCCTCGGACACAGCAATCAGCCCCAGCATTTT; cdr3_aa: CASSLGHSNQPQHF
d_call: TRBD2; j_call: TRBJ2-1; cdr3_length: 16; v_call: TRBV19; clone_size: few; cdr3_nt: TGTGCCAGTACCAAACTAGCGGGGAGTTCCTACAATGAGCAGTTCTTC; cdr3_aa: CASTKLAGSSYNEQFF
d_call: .; j_call: TRBJ2-7; cdr3_length: 13; v_call: TRBV6-5; clone_size: many; cdr3_nt: TGTGCCAGCAGTTACTCGACGGCCACGGAGCAGTACTTC; cdr3_aa: CASSYSTATEQYF
d_call: .; j_call: TRBJ1-1; cdr3_length: 13; v_call: TRBV4-3; clone_size: .; cdr3_nt: TGCGCCAGCAGCCAAGAGACAGGAATTGAAGCTTTCTTT; cdr3_aa: CASSQETGIEAFF
d_call: .; j_call: TRBJ1-5; cdr3_length: 16; v_call: TRBV28; clone_size: few; cdr3_nt: TGTGCCAGCAGTCTTACCGACAGGTTCGGTAAGCAGCCCCAGCATTTT; cdr3_aa: CASSLTDRFGKQPQHF
d_call: .; j_call: TRBJ2-3; cdr3_length: 15; v_call: TRBV4-1; clone_size: .; cdr3_nt: TGCGCCAGCAGCCAAGTTGGGCTATTCACAGATACGCAGTATTTT; cdr3_aa: CASSQVGLFTDTQYF
d_call: .; j_call: TRBJ1-1; cdr3_length: 14; v_call: TRBV27; clone_size: few; cdr3_nt: TGTGCCAGCAGTCCAAAGTCGGTGAACACTGAAGCTTTCTTT; cdr3_aa: CASSPKSVNTEAFF
d_call: .; j_call: TRBJ1-3; cdr3_length: 15; v_call: TRBV11-2; clone_size: .; cdr3_nt: TGTGCCAGCAGCTGGGTAACCCGCTCTGGAAACACCATATATTTT; cdr3_aa: CASSWVTRSGNTIYF
d_call: .; j_call: TRBJ2-3; cdr3_length: 13; v_call: TRBV7-9; clone_size: few; cdr3_nt: TGTGCCAGCAGCCCCAACACCGGGAGTGGGCAGTATTTT; cdr3_aa: CASSPNTGSGQYF
d_call: .; j_call: TRBJ1-2; cdr3_length: 13; v_call: TRBV20-1; clone_size: few; cdr3_nt: TGCAGTGCTAGGGTCAGGTCAACCTATGGCTACACCTTC; cdr3_aa: CSARVRSTYGYTF
d_call: TRBD1; j_call: TRBJ1-1; cdr3_length: 13; v_call: TRBV20-1; clone_size: .; cdr3_nt: TGCAGTGTTGACCCGGACAGGGCCACTGAAGCTTTCTTT; cdr3_aa: CSVDPDRATEAFF
d_call: TRBD2; j_call: TRBJ2-7; cdr3_length: 14; v_call: TRBV3-1; clone_size: .; cdr3_nt: TGTGCCAGCAGCCATAGCGGGGGGGCTTACGAGCAGTACTTC; cdr3_aa: CASSHSGGAYEQYF
d_call: TRBD2; j_call: TRBJ2-7; cdr3_length: 12; v_call: TRBV12-3/TRBV12-4; clone_size: .; cdr3_nt: TGTGCCAGCAGTTTTCGCGGCGGGGGGCAGTACTTC; cdr3_aa: CASSFRGGGQYF
d_call: .; j_call: TRBJ2-3; cdr3_length: 12; v_call: TRBV11-2; clone_size: few; cdr3_nt: TGTGCCAGCAGCTTGGAATCAGATACGCAGTATTTT; cdr3_aa: CASSLESDTQYF
d_call: .; j_call: TRBJ1-2; cdr3_length: 13; v_call: TRBV7-8; clone_size: .; cdr3_nt: TGTGCCAGCAGCTTAGGGGGATACTATGGCTACACCTTC; cdr3_aa: CASSLGGYYGYTF